The clone carrying this T cell receptor beta chain was seen a few times. Its target is not known. PCR primers comprised 60 Vbeta and 13 Jbeta primers. Sequenced by immunoSEQ multiplex PCR; TCRdb stores in-frame clones only, minus some. The sample shows about 190,000 clones, 70% to 85% of them seen only once. This entry is derived from a study of cytomegalovirus exposure and HLA in healthy donors. Study conclusions and caveats: Among immune exposure information, only CMV serostatus was available.

Trimming removed 1 base at V and 8 bases at J, with 13 bases between. The CDR3 sequence is 14 residues long. Per the germline V gene, CDR1 is SGHDT and CDR2 is YYEEEE. The V gene is TRBV5-6, the J gene TRBJ1-3; D gene ambiguous. The TCR comes from a man aged 35-49 years in good health and CMV-seropositive. The sequenced sample consisted of PBMCs. The CDR3 region is CASSLLGSGYTIYF. CDR3 in DNA: TGTGCCAGCAGCTTGCTGGGAAGCGGGTACACCATATATTTT.